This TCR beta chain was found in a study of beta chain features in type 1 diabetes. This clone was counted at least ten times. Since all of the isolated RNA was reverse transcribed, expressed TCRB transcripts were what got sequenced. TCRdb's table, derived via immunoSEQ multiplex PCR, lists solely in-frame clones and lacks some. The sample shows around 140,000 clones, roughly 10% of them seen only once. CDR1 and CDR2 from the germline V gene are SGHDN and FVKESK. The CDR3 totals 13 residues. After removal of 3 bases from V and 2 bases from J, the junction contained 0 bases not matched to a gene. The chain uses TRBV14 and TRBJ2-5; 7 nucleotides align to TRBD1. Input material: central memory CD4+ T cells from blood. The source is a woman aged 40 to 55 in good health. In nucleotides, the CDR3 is TGTGCCAGCAGCCAGGACAGGCAAGAGACCCAGTACTTC. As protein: CASSQDRQETQYF. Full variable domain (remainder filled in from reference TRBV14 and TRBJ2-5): EAGVTQFPSHSVIEKGQTVTLRCDPISGHDNLYWYRRVMGKEIKFLLHFVKESKQDESGMPNNRFLAERTGGTYSTLKVQPAELEDSGVYFCASSQDRQETQYFGPGTRLLVL.